This paragraph reports one TCR beta chain. TCRdb recomputed calls from the RT-PCR reads with MiXCR, one row per CDR3 protein. The sample yields about 680,000 distinct CDR3 sequences, approximately 15% seen once. This CDR3 is 14 amino acids long. CDR1 is DFQATT and CDR2 is SNEGSKA in the germline V gene (reference sequence). Trimming removed 5 bases at V and 6 bases at J, with 20 bases between. The receptor was isolated from a female donor in good health, serving as a healthy control. The chain carries TRBV20-1 and TRBJ2-7, with TRBD1 as a possible D gene (5 bases). The sequenced sample consisted of memory CD4+ T cells from blood. The CDR3 reads CSAEKPTANGEQYF. The CDR3 coding sequence is TGCAGTGCTGAGAAACCGACAGCTAATGGCGAGCAGTACTTC.